This entry lists 12 T cell receptor beta chains sequenced from one sample in a study of blood T cell repertoires in COVID-19. Profiling relied on immunoSEQ multiplex PCR, and the TCRdb table lists in-frame clones only, not all of them. The data contain fewer than 300,000 clones, over 75% of them singletons. Sequencing used peripheral blood. These receptors came from a man aged 18 to 29 with active or convalescent COVID-19.

There are a few counts of this clone. The CDR3 protein is CASSPGQGSQPQHF. CDR3 nucleotide sequence: TGTGCCAGCTCGCCGGGACAGGGGTCTCAGCCCCAGCATTTT. The chain employs TRBV18 and TRBJ1-5; 10 bases line up with TRBD1. V gave up 6 bases and J gave up 6 bases; unmatched junction bases: 5. Germline V CDR1 and CDR2: KGHSH, LQKENI. The CDR3 has 14 amino acids.

CDR3: CASSWTGPGGFQETQYF. CDR3 sequence (DNA): TGTGCCAGCAGCTGGACAGGGCCGGGGGGATTCCAAGAGACCCAGTACTTC. This chain joins TRBV6-2 or TRBV6-3 and TRBJ2-5; TRBD1 is a possible D gene (8 bases). There are 17 residues in the CDR3. V gave up 6 bases and J gave up 1 base, with 21 bases separating them. Per germline, CDR1 MNHEY and CDR2 SVGEGT.

This chain uses TRBV11-2 with TRBJ1-1, with a tentative D call TRBD1 (5 bases). Germline CDR1 is SGHAT and CDR2 is FQNNGV. The ends were cut back, 1 base at V and 1 base at J, with 16 bases in the middle. The CDR3 runs to 17 residues. The CDR3: CASSLGAQAFWNTEAFF. CDR3 nucleotides: TGTGCCAGCAGCTTAGGGGCACAGGCCTTTTGGAACACTGAAGCTTTCTTT.

The chain joins TRBV2 to TRBJ2-3, with TRBD2 matching 9 bases. CDR3 length: 14 residues. Germline CDR1 reads SNHLY; CDR2 reads FYNNEI. V lost 4 bases to trimming and J lost 6 bases; unmatched junction nucleotides: 5. CDR3 protein: CASSVERGVDTQYF. The CDR3 DNA follows: TGTGCCAGCAGTGTTGAGCGGGGGGTGGATACGCAGTATTTT.

V is TRBV27 and J is TRBJ2-6, with a tentative D call TRBD2 (5 bases). V gave up 2 bases and J gave up 0 bases, with 8 bases separating them. The CDR3 extends over 16 amino acids. Germline CDR1 MNHEY, CDR2 SMNVEV (reference sequence). CDR3: CASSLGEFSGANVLTF. CDR3 coding DNA: TGTGCCAGCAGTTTAGGGGAGTTCTCTGGGGCCAACGTCCTGACTTTC.

This rearrangement joins TRBV13 to TRBJ1-1, with a possible D match to TRBD1 (6 bases). Germline CDR1 PRHDT, CDR2 FYEKMQ (reference sequence). The CDR3 spans 13 residues. V lost 5 bases and J 1 base, leaving 8 bases between the germline ends. CDR3 nucleotide sequence: TGTGCCAGCAGCAAGGACAGGAACACTGAAGCTTTCTTT. The encoded protein is CASSKDRNTEAFF. Supplemented by reference TRBV13 and TRBJ1-1, the full variable domain reads AAGVIQSPRHLIKEKRETATLKCYPIPRHDTVYWYQQGPGQDPQFLISFYEKMQSDKGSIPDRFSAQQFSDYHSELNMSSLELGDSALYFCASSKDRNTEAFFGQGTRLTVV.

The rearrangement links TRBV29-1 to TRBJ2-7, with D possibly being TRBD1 (5 bases). Trimming removed 7 bases at V and 3 bases at J, with 10 bases between. This CDR3 region has 11 residues. Germline V CDR1 and CDR2: SQVTM, ANQGSEA. This CDR3 is CSAMTVYEQYF. In DNA form, the CDR3 reads TGCAGCGCTATGACAGTCTACGAGCAGTACTTC.

This clone is a singleton in its sample. The V and J genes are TRBV5-1 and TRBJ2-7; 8 nucleotides agree with TRBD1. Germline V gene data show CDR1 as SGHRS and CDR2 as YFSETQ. This CDR3 is 11 amino acids long. The junction had 1 base not matched to a gene; V was cut back by 0 bases and J by 11 bases. As DNA, the CDR3 is TGCGCCAGCAGCTTGGCGGACAGGGAGTACTTC. It is translated as CASSLADREYF.

The J gene is TRBJ1-5, the V gene TRBV12-3 or TRBV12-4; D might be TRBD1 (5 bases). Trimming removed 5 bases from V and 4 bases from J, with 9 bases in between. The CDR3 consists of 13 residues. The CDR3 region is CASSPTANQPQHF. DNA of the CDR3: TGTGCCAGCAGTCCGACAGCTAATCAGCCCCAGCATTTT.

V usage is TRBV7-2 and J usage is TRBJ2-7; D ambiguous. With 0 bases removed from V and 3 bases from J, the gap between germline ends came to 6 bases. The CDR3 length is 13 residues. Germline lookup yields CDR1 SGHTA and CDR2 FQGNSA. CDR3 sequence reads: CASSLANSYEQYF. CDR3 sequence (DNA): TGTGCCAGCAGCTTAGCCAACAGCTACGAGCAGTACTTC.

On this clone itself: Within the sample, other DNA sequences also encode this same CDR3. V usage is TRBV18 and J usage is TRBJ1-1; 8 nucleotides agree with TRBD1. Germline V gene lookup returns CDR1 KGHSH and CDR2 LQKENI. V lost 3 bases, J lost 2 bases, and 5 bases stayed unmatched. The length of the CDR3 is 15 residues. CDR3: CASSPSGGGNTEAFF. CDR3 nucleotide sequence: TGTGCCAGCTCACCCTCAGGGGGCGGCAACACTGAAGCTTTCTTT. Together with reference TRBV18 and TRBJ1-1, the CDR3 gives the full variable domain: NAGVMQNPRHLVRRRGQEARLRCSPMKGHSHVYWYRQLPEEGLKFMVYLQKENIIDESGMPKERFSAEFPKEGPSILRIQQVVRGDSAAYFCASSPSGGGNTEAFFGQGTRLTVV.

This chain connects TRBV11-2 to TRBJ2-2; D perhaps matches TRBD1 (5 bases). This CDR3 comprises 15 residues. CDR1 SGHAT and CDR2 FQNNGV come from the germline V gene. Trimming stripped 5 bases from V and 1 base from J, with 11 bases between. In DNA form, the CDR3 reads TGTGCCAGCAGCCCTATAGGACAGAACACCGGGGAGCTGTTTTTT. It specifies CASSPIGQNTGELFF.